These 6 T cell receptor beta chains originate from one sample sequenced in a study of shared T cell receptors in the human thymus. The data were produced by immunoSEQ multiplex PCR, yet TCRdb's version contains in-frame clones alone and is incomplete. Found here are hundreds of thousands of clones, 85% to 90% of them singletons; the top ten hold approximately 0.011%. These same data were also listed under a study on human thymus T cells.

Specimen: thymocytes. The receptors were sampled from a boy under two years old with a congenital heart defect.

The chain links TRBV27 to TRBJ2-2; 9 bases align to TRBD1. CDR1 and CDR2 from the germline V gene are MNHEY and SMNVEV (reference sequence). The CDR3 has 17 amino acids. The V and J ends lost 3 bases and 0 bases, in that order; junction bases with no gene match: 5. Here the CDR3 DNA reads TGTGCCAGCAGTTTTACCCGGGACAGGGCGAACACCGGGGAGCTGTTTTTT. It codes for CASSFTRDRANTGELFF.

The table lists this clone with a few counts. The chain joins TRBV27 to TRBJ2-7; tentatively, D is TRBD2 (7 bases). This CDR3 is 16 amino acids long. The V gene's germline CDR1 is MNHEY and CDR2 SMNVEV (reference sequence). Trimming removed 7 bases from V and 3 bases from J, with 22 bases in between. Here the CDR3 reads CASTPLNLGGVYEQYF. The DNA of the CDR3 is TGTGCCAGCACCCCTCTTAATTTAGGGGGGGTCTACGAGCAGTACTTC.

The chain combines TRBV14 with TRBJ2-1; a weak D match, TRBD1 (5 bases). The CDR3 consists of 16 residues. V shed 0 bases and J shed 4 bases, with 13 bases lying between them. Per the germline V gene, CDR1 is SGHDN and CDR2 is FVKESK. The CDR3 reads CASSQDSRDRYNEQFF. As DNA, the CDR3 is TGTGCCAGCAGCCAAGATTCGAGAGACAGATACAATGAGCAGTTCTTC.

The chain joins TRBV5-4 to TRBJ2-7; 8 bases line up with TRBD1. CDR1 is SGHNT and CDR2 is YYREEE in the germline V gene (reference sequence). The CDR3 has 18 amino acids. V lost 5 bases to trimming and J lost 2 bases; unmatched junction nucleotides: 18. The CDR3 loop reads CASSSRSAPDRDPYEQYF. The CDR3 nucleotides read TGTGCCAGCAGTTCTCGGAGCGCCCCGGACAGGGATCCCTACGAGCAGTACTTC.

The rearrangement joins TRBV27 to TRBJ2-5, with 7 bases aligning to TRBD1. This CDR3 spans 14 amino acids. From germline, CDR1 is MNHEY and CDR2 SMNVEV (reference sequence). With 4 bases clipped from V and 5 bases from J, the junction kept 7 bases outside the gene matches. The CDR3 reads CASSYRGGWETQYF. The CDR3, as DNA: TGTGCCAGCAGTTATCGAGGGGGCTGGGAGACCCAGTACTTC.

This clone was detected only a few times. The CDR3 nucleotides read TGCAGTCCGGGTGAAGCTTTCTTT. Protein: CSPGEAFF. The chain uses TRBV20-1 and TRBJ1-1, with no clear D. V was trimmed by 8 bases and J by 7 bases, leaving 5 bases between them. Germline values: CDR1 DFQATT, CDR2 SNEGSKA (reference sequence). This CDR3 spans 8 amino acids.